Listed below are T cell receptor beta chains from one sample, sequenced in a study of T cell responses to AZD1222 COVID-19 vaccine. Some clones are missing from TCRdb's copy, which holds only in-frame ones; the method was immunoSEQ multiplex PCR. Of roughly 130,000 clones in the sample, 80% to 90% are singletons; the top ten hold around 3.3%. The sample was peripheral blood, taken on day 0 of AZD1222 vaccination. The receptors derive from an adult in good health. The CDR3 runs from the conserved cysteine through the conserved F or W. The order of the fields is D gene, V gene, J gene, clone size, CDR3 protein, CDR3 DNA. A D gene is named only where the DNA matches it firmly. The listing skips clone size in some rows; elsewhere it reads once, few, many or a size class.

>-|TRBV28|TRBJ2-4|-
CASSFGQVGIQYF
TGTGCCAGCAGTTTTGGGCAGGTCGGCATTCAGTACTTC
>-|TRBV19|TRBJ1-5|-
CASRKGNQPQHF
TGTGCCAGTAGGAAGGGAAATCAGCCCCAGCATTTT
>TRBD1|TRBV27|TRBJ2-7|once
CASSHRDSSYEQYF
TGTGCCAGCAGTCATCGGGACAGCTCCTACGAGCAGTACTTC
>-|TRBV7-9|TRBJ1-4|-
CASSPSRGGNEKLFF
TGTGCCAGCAGCCCCTCCAGGGGAGGTAATGAAAAACTGTTTTTT
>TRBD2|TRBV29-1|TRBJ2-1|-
CSVLKPSGDYSQNEQFF
TGCAGCGTTCTAAAACCCTCGGGGGACTACTCACAAAATGAGCAGTTCTTC
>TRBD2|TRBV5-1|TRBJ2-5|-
CASSLMIAGGETQYF
TGCGCCAGCAGCTTGATGATAGCGGGGGGTGAGACCCAGTACTTC
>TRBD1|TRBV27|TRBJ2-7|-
CASSLSAGTAAAEQYF
TGTGCCAGCAGTTTATCCGCCGGGACAGCGGCAGCCGAGCAGTACTTC
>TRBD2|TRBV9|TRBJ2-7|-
CASSVETSGSYEQYF
TGTGCCAGCAGCGTAGAGACTAGCGGCTCCTACGAGCAGTACTTC
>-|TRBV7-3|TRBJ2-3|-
CASSPWGAGTDTQYF
TGTGCCAGCAGCCCATGGGGGGCCGGGACAGATACGCAGTATTTT
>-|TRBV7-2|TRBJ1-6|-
CASQVRTAVGHNSPLHF
TGTGCCAGCCAGGTCCGTACAGCCGTGGGCCATAATTCACCCCTCCACTTT
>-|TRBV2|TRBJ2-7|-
CASSETAYEQYF
TGTGCCAGCAGTGAAACAGCTTACGAGCAGTACTTC
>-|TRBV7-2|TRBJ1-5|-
CASSLAAADQPQHF
TGTGCCAGCAGCTTGGCCGCAGCGGATCAGCCCCAGCATTTT
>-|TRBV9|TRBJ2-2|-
CASSIPGLAANTGELFF
TGTGCCAGCAGCATCCCCGGGCTAGCAGCGAACACCGGGGAGCTGTTTTTT
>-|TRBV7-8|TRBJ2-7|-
CASSLANGVLVREQYF
TGTGCCAGCAGCTTAGCGAACGGGGTCTTGGTTCGCGAGCAGTACTTC
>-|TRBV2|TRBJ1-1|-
CASKGGNTEAFF
TGTGCCAGCAAGGGGGGGAACACTGAAGCTTTCTTT
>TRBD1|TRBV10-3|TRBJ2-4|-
CAISESSLGQGVNIQYF
TGTGCCATCAGTGAGTCGTCTCTCGGACAGGGAGTAAACATTCAGTACTTC
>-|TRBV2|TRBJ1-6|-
CASTPGGYNSPLHF
TGTGCCAGCACCCCCGGGGGTTATAATTCACCCCTCCACTTT
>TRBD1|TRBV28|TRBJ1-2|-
CASSFWGQSYGYTF
TGTGCCAGCAGTTTTTGGGGACAGAGCTATGGCTACACCTTC
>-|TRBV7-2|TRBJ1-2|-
CASSLGNFAGTGRYGYTF
TGTGCCAGCAGCTTAGGCAATTTTGCGGGCACGGGGCGCTATGGCTACACCTTC
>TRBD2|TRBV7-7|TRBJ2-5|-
CASSPAGGIGATQYF
TGTGCCAGCAGCCCCGCCGGGGGGATAGGGGCGACCCAGTACTTC
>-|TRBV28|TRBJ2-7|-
CASSLVASHYEQYF
TGTGCCAGCAGTTTAGTGGCGAGTCACTACGAGCAGTACTTC
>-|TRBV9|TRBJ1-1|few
CASSVAQLNTEAFF
TGTGCCAGCAGCGTAGCACAGCTGAACACTGAAGCTTTCTTT
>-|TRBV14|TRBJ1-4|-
CASSQGLFEKLFF
TGTGCCAGCAGCCAAGGGCTATTTGAAAAACTGTTTTTT
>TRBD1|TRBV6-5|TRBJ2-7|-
CASRMTGQSYEQYF
TGTGCCAGCAGAATGACAGGGCAATCCTACGAGCAGTACTTC
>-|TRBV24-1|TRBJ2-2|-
CATGGARTGELFF
TGTGCCACCGGGGGGGCTCGCACCGGGGAGCTGTTTTTT
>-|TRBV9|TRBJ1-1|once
CASSPRALNTEAFF
TGTGCCAGCAGCCCCCGCGCCCTGAACACTGAAGCTTTCTTT
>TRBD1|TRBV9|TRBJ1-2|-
CASSVVSGGGYTF
TGTGCCAGCAGCGTAGTCTCAGGGGGCGGCTACACCTTC
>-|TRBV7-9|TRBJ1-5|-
CASSLVGASGGNGNQPQHF
TGTGCCAGCAGCTTAGTAGGGGCTTCCGGGGGCAACGGCAATCAGCCCCAGCATTTT
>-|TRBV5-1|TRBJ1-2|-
CASSSTGDGGYTF
TGCGCCAGCAGCTCTACCGGGGACGGCGGCTACACCTTC
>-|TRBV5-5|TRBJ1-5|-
CASPGVAGAKIGNQPQHF
TGTGCCAGTCCGGGCGTCGCAGGGGCGAAAATCGGCAATCAGCCCCAGCATTTT
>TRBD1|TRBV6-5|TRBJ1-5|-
CASRPGGYSNQPQHF
TGTGCCAGCAGACCAGGGGGATATAGCAATCAGCCCCAGCATTTT
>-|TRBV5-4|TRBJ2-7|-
CASSLDLRGYEQYF
TGTGCCAGCAGCTTGGACCTCAGGGGTTACGAGCAGTACTTC
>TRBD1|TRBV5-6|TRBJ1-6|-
CASSLARGGQGWDNSPLHF
TGTGCCAGCAGCTTGGCCCGTGGTGGACAGGGATGGGATAATTCACCCCTCCACTTT
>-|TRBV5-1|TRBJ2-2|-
CASSLGSHPGELFF
TGCGCCAGCAGCTTGGGTTCTCACCCCGGGGAGCTGTTTTTT
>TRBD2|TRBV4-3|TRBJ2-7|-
CASSQESPFIAGVLEQYF
TGCGCCAGCAGCCAAGAGTCCCCCTTTATAGCGGGGGTGCTCGAGCAGTACTTC
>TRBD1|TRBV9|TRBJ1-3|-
CASSSNRGRNTIYF
TGTGCCAGCAGCAGCAACAGGGGACGAAACACCATATATTTT
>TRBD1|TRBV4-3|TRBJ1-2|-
CASSLTGSHRGYTF
TGCGCCAGCAGCCTGACAGGGTCACATCGGGGCTACACCTTC
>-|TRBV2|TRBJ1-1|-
CASSESGANTEAFF
TGTGCCAGCAGTGAATCAGGGGCGAACACTGAAGCTTTCTTT
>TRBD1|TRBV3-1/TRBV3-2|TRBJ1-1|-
CASSHDLTGLGTEAFF
TGTGCCAGCAGCCACGACTTGACAGGGTTGGGCACTGAAGCTTTCTTT
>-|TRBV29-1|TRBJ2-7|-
CSVELSYEQYF
TGCAGCGTTGAATTATCTTACGAGCAGTACTTC
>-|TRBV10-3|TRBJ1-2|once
CAISSARTVVNYGYTF
TGTGCCATCAGTTCGGCTAGGACAGTCGTTAACTATGGCTACACCTTC
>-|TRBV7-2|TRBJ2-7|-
CASSLGAYEQYF
TGTGCCAGCAGCTTGGGGGCCTACGAGCAGTACTTC
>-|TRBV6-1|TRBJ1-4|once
CASSETGREYEKLFF
TGTGCCAGCAGTGAAACCGGGAGGGAATACGAAAAACTGTTTTTT
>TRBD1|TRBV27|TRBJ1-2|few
CASSLGTGDLRYGYTF
TGTGCCAGCAGTTTAGGGACAGGTGATTTGCGCTATGGCTACACCTTC
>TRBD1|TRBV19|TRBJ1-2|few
CASRGAGTGGLHNYGYTF
TGTGCCAGTAGGGGGGCCGGGACAGGGGGCCTGCACAACTATGGCTACACCTTC
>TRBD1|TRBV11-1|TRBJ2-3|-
CASSAGTGIDTQYF
TGTGCCAGCAGCGCCGGGACAGGGATAGATACGCAGTATTTT